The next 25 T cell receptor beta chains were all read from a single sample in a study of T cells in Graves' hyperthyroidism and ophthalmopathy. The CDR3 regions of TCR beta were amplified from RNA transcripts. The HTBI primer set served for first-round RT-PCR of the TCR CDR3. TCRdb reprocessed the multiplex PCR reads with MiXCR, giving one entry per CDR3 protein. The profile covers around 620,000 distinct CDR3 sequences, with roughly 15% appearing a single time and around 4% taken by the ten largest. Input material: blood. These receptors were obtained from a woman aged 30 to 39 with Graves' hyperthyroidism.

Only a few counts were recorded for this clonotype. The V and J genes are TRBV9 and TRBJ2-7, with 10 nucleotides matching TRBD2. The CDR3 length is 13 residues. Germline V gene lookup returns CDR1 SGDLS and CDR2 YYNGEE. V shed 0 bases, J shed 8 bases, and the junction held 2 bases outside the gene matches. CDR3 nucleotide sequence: TGTGCCAGCAGCGTAGTAGCGGGGGGACAGCAGTACTTC. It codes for CASSVVAGGQQYF.

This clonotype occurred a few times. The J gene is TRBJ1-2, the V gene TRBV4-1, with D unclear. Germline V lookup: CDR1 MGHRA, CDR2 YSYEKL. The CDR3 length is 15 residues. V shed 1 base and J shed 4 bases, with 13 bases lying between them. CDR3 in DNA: TGCGCCAGCAGCCAAGGATTAGGGAATAGCTATGGCTACACCTTC. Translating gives CASSQGLGNSYGYTF.

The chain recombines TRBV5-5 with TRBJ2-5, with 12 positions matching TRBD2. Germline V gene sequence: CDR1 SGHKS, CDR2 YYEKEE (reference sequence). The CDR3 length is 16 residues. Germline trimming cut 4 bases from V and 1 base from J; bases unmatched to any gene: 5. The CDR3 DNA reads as TGTGCCAGCAGCCCTGGACTAGCGGGAATCCAAGAGACCCAGTACTTC. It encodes CASSPGLAGIQETQYF.

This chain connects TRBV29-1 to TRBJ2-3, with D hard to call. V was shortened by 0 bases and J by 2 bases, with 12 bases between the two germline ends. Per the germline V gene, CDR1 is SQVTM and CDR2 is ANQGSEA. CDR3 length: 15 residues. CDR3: CSVEDARQFTDTQYF. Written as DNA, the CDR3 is TGCAGCGTTGAAGACGCTCGGCAGTTCACAGATACGCAGTATTTT.

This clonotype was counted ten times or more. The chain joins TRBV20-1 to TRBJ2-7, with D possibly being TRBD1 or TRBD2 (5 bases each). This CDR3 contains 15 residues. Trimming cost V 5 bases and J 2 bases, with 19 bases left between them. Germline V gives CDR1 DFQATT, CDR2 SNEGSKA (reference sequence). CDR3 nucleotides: TGCAGTGCTCCACATACGGGACGAAGTACCTACGAGCAGTACTTC. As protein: CSAPHTGRSTYEQYF.

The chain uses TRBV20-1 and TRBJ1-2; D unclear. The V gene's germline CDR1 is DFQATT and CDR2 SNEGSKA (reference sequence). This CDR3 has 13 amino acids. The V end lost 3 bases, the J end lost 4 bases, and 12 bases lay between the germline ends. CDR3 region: CSASAVRGYGYTF. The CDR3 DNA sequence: TGCAGTGCTAGTGCAGTCAGAGGCTATGGCTACACCTTC.

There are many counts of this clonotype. The CDR3 is CASSLGTGVGNEQFF. The CDR3 region has the DNA TGTGCCAGCAGCCTCGGGACAGGGGTGGGGAATGAGCAGTTCTTC. The rearrangement links TRBV7-9 to TRBJ2-1; 10 nucleotides align to TRBD1. Trimming took 5 bases from V and 7 from J; bases not matched to a gene: 8. Germline-derived CDR1 and CDR2 are SEHNR and FQNEAQ (reference sequence). The CDR3 contains 15 residues.

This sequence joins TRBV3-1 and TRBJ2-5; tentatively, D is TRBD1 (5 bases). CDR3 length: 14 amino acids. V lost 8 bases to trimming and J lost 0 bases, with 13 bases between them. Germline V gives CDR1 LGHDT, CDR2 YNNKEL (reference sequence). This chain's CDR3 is CASHDRAYQETQYF. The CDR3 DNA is TGTGCCAGCCACGACAGAGCCTACCAAGAGACCCAGTACTTC.

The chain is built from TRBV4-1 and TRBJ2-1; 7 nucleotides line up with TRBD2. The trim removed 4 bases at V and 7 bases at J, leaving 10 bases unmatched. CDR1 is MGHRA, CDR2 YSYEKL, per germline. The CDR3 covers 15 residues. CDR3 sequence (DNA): TGCGCCAGCAGCCCTCTAGGACTAGTAAAGAATGAGCAGTTCTTC. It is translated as CASSPLGLVKNEQFF.

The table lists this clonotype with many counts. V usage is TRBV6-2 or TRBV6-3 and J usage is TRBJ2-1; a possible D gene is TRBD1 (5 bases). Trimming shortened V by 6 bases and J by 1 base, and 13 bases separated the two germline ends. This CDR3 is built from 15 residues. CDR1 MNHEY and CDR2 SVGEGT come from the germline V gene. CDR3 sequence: CASRPREESYNEQFF. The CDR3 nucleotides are TGTGCCAGCAGGCCCAGGGAAGAATCCTACAATGAGCAGTTCTTC.

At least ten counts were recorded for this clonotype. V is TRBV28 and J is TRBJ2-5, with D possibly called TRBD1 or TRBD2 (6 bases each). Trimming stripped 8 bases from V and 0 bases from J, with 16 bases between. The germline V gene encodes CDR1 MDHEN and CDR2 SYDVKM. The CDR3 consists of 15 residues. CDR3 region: CASSGVAANQETQYF. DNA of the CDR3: TGTGCCAGCTCAGGGGTAGCGGCCAACCAAGAGACCCAGTACTTC. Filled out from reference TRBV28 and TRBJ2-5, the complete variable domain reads DVKVTQSSRYLVKRTGEKVFLECVQDMDHENMFWYRQDPGLGLRLIYFSYDVKMKEKGDIPEGYSVSREKKERFSLILESASTNQTSMYLCASSGVAANQETQYFGPGTRLLVL.

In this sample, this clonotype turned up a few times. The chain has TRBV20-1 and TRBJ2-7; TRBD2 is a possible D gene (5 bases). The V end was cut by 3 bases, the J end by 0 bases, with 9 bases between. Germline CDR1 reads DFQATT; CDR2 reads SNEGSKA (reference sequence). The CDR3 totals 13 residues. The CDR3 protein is CSASSVSSYEQYF. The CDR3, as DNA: TGCAGTGCTAGTAGCGTAAGCTCCTACGAGCAGTACTTC.

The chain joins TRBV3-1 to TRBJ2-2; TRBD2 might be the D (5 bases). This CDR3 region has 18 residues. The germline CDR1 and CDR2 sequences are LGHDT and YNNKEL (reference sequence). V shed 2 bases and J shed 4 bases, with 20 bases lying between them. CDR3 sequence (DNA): TGTGCCAGCAGCCAAAATCCCCCCCTCGGCGGGTTCACCGGGGAGCTGTTTTTT. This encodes CASSQNPPLGGFTGELFF.

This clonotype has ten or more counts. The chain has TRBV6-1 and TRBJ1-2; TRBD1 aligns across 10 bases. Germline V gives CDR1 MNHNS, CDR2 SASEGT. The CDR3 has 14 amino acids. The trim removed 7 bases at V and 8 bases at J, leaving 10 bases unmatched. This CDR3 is CASNPRDRGQGYTF. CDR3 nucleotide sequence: TGTGCCAGCAATCCGAGAGACAGGGGGCAAGGCTACACCTTC.

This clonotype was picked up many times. The CDR3, as DNA: TGTGCCAGCAGCTTGGGGGGATTCATGAACACTGAAGCTTTCTTT. Its translation is CASSLGGFMNTEAFF. The chain has TRBV5-6 and TRBJ1-1; no definite D call. The CDR3 length is 15 residues. V was trimmed by 0 bases and J by 0 bases, leaving 9 bases between them. Germline V gene sequence: CDR1 SGHDT, CDR2 YYEEEE.

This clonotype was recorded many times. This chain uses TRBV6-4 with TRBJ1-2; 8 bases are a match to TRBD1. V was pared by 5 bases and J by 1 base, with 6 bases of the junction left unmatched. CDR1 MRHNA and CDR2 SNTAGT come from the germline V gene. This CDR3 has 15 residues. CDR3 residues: CASSRTGSGNYGYTF. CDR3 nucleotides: TGTGCCAGCAGTCGGACAGGGTCGGGTAACTATGGCTACACCTTC.

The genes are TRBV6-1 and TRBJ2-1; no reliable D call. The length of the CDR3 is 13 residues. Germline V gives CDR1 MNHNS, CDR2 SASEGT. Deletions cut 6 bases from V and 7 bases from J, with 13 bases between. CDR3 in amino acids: CASRNPGDNEQFF. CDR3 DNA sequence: TGTGCCAGCAGGAACCCAGGAGATAATGAGCAGTTCTTC.

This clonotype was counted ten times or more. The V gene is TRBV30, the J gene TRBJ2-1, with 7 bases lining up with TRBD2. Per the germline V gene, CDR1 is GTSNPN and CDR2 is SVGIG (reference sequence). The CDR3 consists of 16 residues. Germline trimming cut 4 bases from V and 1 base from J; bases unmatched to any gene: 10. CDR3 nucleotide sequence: TGTGCCTGGACTAATCCGCTTAGCGGGTCCTACAATGAGCAGTTCTTC. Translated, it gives CAWTNPLSGSYNEQFF.

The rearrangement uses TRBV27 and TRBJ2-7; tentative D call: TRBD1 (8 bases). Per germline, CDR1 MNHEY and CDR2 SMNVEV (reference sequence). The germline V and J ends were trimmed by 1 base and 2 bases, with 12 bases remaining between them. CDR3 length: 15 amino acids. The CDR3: CASSLWTGRAYEQYF. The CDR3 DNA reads TGTGCCAGCAGTTTATGGACAGGGAGGGCCTACGAGCAGTACTTC.

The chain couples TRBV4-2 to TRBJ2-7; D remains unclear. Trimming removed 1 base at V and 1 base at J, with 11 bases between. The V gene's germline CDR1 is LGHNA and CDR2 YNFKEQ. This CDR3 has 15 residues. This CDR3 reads CASSQGNSRSYEQYF. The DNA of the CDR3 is TGTGCCAGCAGCCAAGGGAATTCCCGTTCCTACGAGCAGTACTTC.

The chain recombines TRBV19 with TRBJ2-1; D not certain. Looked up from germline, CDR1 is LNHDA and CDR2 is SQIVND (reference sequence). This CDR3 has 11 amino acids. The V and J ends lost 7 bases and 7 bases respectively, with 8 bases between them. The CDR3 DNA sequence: TGTGCCAGTATGGACGTAAATGAGCAGTTCTTC. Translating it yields CASMDVNEQFF.

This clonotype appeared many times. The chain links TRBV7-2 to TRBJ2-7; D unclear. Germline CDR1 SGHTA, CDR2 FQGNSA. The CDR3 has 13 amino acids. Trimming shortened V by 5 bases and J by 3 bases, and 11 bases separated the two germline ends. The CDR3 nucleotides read TGTGCCAGCAGCCTAAGACGGAACTACGAGCAGTACTTC. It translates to CASSLRRNYEQYF.

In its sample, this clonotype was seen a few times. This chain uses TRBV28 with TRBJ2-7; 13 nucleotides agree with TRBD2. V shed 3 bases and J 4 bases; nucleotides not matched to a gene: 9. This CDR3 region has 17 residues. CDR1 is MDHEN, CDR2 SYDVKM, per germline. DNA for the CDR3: TGTGCCAGCAGTTTTTTAGATTGGACTAGCGGGAGTTACGAGCAGTACTTC. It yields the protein CASSFLDWTSGSYEQYF. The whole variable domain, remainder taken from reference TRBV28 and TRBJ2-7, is DVKVTQSSRYLVKRTGEKVFLECVQDMDHENMFWYRQDPGLGLRLIYFSYDVKMKEKGDIPEGYSVSREKKERFSLILESASTNQTSMYLCASSFLDWTSGSYEQYFGPGTRLTVT.

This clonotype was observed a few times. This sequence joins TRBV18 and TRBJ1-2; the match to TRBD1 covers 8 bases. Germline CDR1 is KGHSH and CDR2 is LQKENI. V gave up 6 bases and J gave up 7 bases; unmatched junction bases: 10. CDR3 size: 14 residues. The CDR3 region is CASSSGQGGTGYTF. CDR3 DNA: TGTGCCAGCTCCTCAGGACAGGGAGGAACTGGCTACACCTTC.

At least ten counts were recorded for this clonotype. CDR3 in amino acids: CASSPPARRETQYF. The CDR3 DNA is TGTGCCAGCTCACCACCTGCACGGCGAGAGACCCAGTACTTC. The chain recombines TRBV18 with TRBJ2-5; D not resolved. The V end lost 0 bases, the J end lost 4 bases, and 9 bases lay between the germline ends. The CDR3 length is 14 residues. CDR1 and CDR2 from the germline V gene are KGHSH and LQKENI.